This TCR beta chain stems from a study of identical twins listed by TCRdb under 2016. Broadly, across the study: To test whether fetal clonotypes persist, this study deep-sequenced TCR alpha and beta repertoires from monozygotic twins, from unrelated adults of various ages, and from cord blood. To rule out contamination, replicate twin experiments were performed at different times with different library preparation protocols. Study-wide findings and limitations: Conclusions relied on cross-sectional statistical analysis, since the same donors could not be followed over many years. In beta out-of-frame sequences, excess twin sharing was weaker, because having fewer shared sequences lowered the signal-to-noise ratio. Abundant cord blood beta clonotypes carried fewer insertions; young adult naive repertoires showed a weaker similar trend, while memory repertoires showed none. Out-of-frame TCR alpha sharing in monozygotic twins was systematically underestimated by recombination models, whereas sharing between unrelated individuals was in agreement with the recombination models. Compared with coincidental sharing between unrelated individuals, out-of-frame TCR alpha sequences shared between twins showed an excess of sequences with low generation probability. Invariant T cells such as MAIT and iNKT could partly confound zero-insertion analyses, though diverse VJ usage argued against this for most clonotypes.

All donors were healthy Caucasians. Three pairs of female monozygotic twins, all aged about 18 to 30 years, were included in the twin cohort. Peripheral blood mononuclear cells were the source from which RNA for the TCR libraries was isolated. About this clonotype: This clone's antigen is unknown. There are no base qualities to consult, and no much larger clone falls within one base.

As encoded in the germline V gene, CDR1 is SNHLY while CDR2 is FYNNEI. Trimming at the junction amounts to 6 bases on V and 4 bases on J, and the germline ends lie 15 bases apart. The CDR3 goes from the cysteine to the phenylalanine over 14 residues. The retained sequence is limited to the CDR3, 42 bases, with the frame set at the first base. The library was obtained by 5' RACE. This sample was sequenced with an Illumina HiSeq 2000. Template switching introduced a universal primer binding site; the final cDNA contained a unique molecular identifier, enabling accurate counting of TCR cDNA molecules. Specific primers in the conserved constant-segment region were used to synthesize first-strand cDNA for the TCR alpha and beta chains. To control for contamination, each cDNA library was double barcoded with a SMART-Mk sample barcode plus Illumina barcodes. TruSeq adapter sequences, together with Illumina sample barcodes, were added in two successive PCR steps. TCR alpha and beta cDNA libraries were sequenced on the Illumina HiSeq platform with custom primers. The paper's processing steps were these. MiGEC processed the raw reads to extract unique molecular identifiers, while MiXCR was used to determine the CDR3 positions. Recombination models were inferred per individual with the repgenHMM and IGoR tools using an EM algorithm. Shared clonotype analysis was performed with the tcR package in R, normalizing sharing by the product of cloneset sizes. To study raw recombination without the effects of thymic and clonal selection, out-of-frame nonproductive sequences were analyzed. TCRdb reworked the public reads: Q25 trimming with fastp, MiXCR clone assembly, productive beta chains retained. Rows are combined by CDR3 protein, so each entry shows the most common genes and DNA. Clone size and V and J calls follow TCRdb, not the original study. The sample has a few hundred thousand distinct CDR3 sequences on record, just under 10% of them singletons. The ten largest make up under 3% of the sample.

The sample also formed part of further work on yellow fever vaccine responses in identical twins. Looking at the second paper: According to the authors, in identical twins the way T cells responded to vaccination appeared partly convergent and partly personalized. In identical twins, the study followed T cell clones that responded to the vaccine with precision.

The sequenced sample was PBMCs. The chain was built from TRBV2 and TRBJ1-1; the D gene identity is not certain. This receptor was taken from a woman younger than 35 in good health. The CDR3: CASRSPRAGTEAFF. The DNA reads as follows: TGTGCCAGCAGGTCGCCCCGCGCGGGCACTGAAGCTTTCTTT.